This T cell receptor beta chain came from a study of CXCR3-negative and CXCR3-positive naive CD8 T cells (dated by TCRdb to the late 2010s). Regarding the research as a whole: In total, around 150 million TRB reads were obtained, or roughly 1.5 +/- 0.3 million reads per library. Data from 11 donors, pooled across two independent experiments, went into the diversity and physicochemical repertoire analyses. Naive subsets from about five donors and memory cells from 3 donors were included in the TRBV-TRBJ cluster analysis. Overall results and qualifications from the work: CXCR3 expression partially decreased after cryopreservation, so most assays used freshly isolated PBMCs. Compared with CXCR3-negative naive cells, CXCR3-positive naive cells had TRB CDR3s with higher hydrophobicity (lower Kidera factor 4), lower energy, and higher strength and volume indices. Because surface CD5, which has been linked to self-reactivity in mice, was comparable between naive subsets, TCR interaction strength was also inferred from TRB CDR3 physicochemical properties. Repertoire diversity was comparably high in both naive subsets but much lower in memory CD8+ T cells. TRBV-TRBJ usage was similar between naive CXCR3-negative and CXCR3-positive cells from the same donor, while memory cells showed distinct patterns.

Remarks on this clonotype: The specificity of this receptor is unknown.

The CDR3 runs 15 residues from the cysteine to the phenylalanine. No DNA sequence is on record. From a lookup of the germline V gene, CDR1 and CDR2 are SGHTA and FQGTGA. For each CD8+ T cell subset, flow sorting was done in triplicate, and around 300,000 cells per subset went directly into RLT lysis buffer. Naive CD8+ T cells were defined stringently as CD45RO-CCR7+CD27+CD95- to exclude memory contaminants. Using standard density gradient centrifugation, peripheral blood mononuclear cells were isolated from buffy coats. Naive CXCR3-negative and CXCR3-positive CD8+ T cells were flow-sorted using a FACSAria III. Total RNA was extracted from sorted cells with an RNeasy Mini Kit. Data came from a NextSeq 550. The Human TCR Profiling Kit (MiLaboratory) was used to prepare UMI-labeled 5' RACE TRB cDNA libraries. cDNA synthesis used the entire amount of extracted RNA, and PCR amplification then used the entire amount of cDNA produced. Libraries were prepared in parallel with an identical number of PCR cycles. On the authors' methods: With a minimum of two reads required per UMI, MIGEC and MiXCR pulled out about 50,000 +/- 10,000 unique UMI-labeled TRB cDNA molecules from each library. Each library averaged roughly 36,000 +/- 9,600 functional in-frame TRB CDR3 nucleotide clonotypes without stop codons. After each sample was downsampled to 5000 UMI-labeled TRB molecules, VDJtools was used to calculate diversity metrics such as normalized Shannon-Wiener and Chao1. Clonotype-size-weighted physicochemical properties of the central five CDR3 residues (interaction energy, strength, volume and Kidera factor 4) were computed in VDJtools. TCRdb reprocessed the reads; each CDR3 protein sequence makes one entry, and DNA is unavailable. TCRdb, rather than the study authors, made the V and J calls. This specimen's table enumerates 130,000 or so distinct CDR3 sequences. Jointly, the top ten make up around 0.41% of the sample.

Recombination linked TRBV7-3 to TRBJ2-3; TCRdb proposes TRBD1, but this gene call is untestable without DNA. This sequence was found in a human donor in good health. Some clones in this sample may be carry-over from other donors' samples. The sequencing sample was made of naive CXCR3+ CD8+ T cells from blood. This specimen's cell subset or site label, per the study, means: CD45RO-CCR7+CD27+CD95- naive CD8+ T cells expressing CXCR3 (TNR3+). The CDR3 sequence is CASSSGRGSTDTQYF.